One T cell receptor (beta chain) is described in this entry. What it recognizes is unknown. These data originate in a study of Ad26.COV2.S vaccination and SARS-CoV-2 variants. Study context: Participants got Ad26.COV2.S intramuscularly, once or twice 56 days apart. General observations from the study: Vaccinees and placebo recipients showed similar non-spike TCR breadth.

The CDR3 has 14 residues. The V end lost 6 bases, the J end lost 6 bases, and 14 bases lay between the germline ends. Germline V CDR1 and CDR2: SGHNT, YENEEA. Here immunoSEQ multiplex PCR was the method, and the copy in TCRdb shows in-frame clones only, minus some. Among about 330,000 clones, roughly 90% were seen once, and the ten largest hold around 5.5%. Treatment: 15 to 20 received Ad26.COV2.S at low or high dose, single or two shots; about 5 received placebo; per-sample allocation not given. All samples were drawn on day 63, counting from the first vaccine or placebo injection. This clonotype originated in a person aged 18-65 years who received the Ad26.COV2.S COVID-19 vaccine or a placebo. Sequenced here: peripheral blood, sampled in a trial of Ad26.COV2.S vaccine versus placebo. The rearrangement uses TRBV11-3 and TRBJ2-2; D call uncertain. The CDR3 protein is CASSFPFMSGELFF. The CDR3, as DNA: TGTGCCAGCAGTTTTCCGTTTATGTCCGGGGAGCTGTTTTTT.